This T cell receptor beta chain was sequenced during a study of cytomegalovirus exposure and HLA in healthy donors. Amplification used 60 Vbeta primers and 13 Jbeta primers. Produced via immunoSEQ multiplex PCR; TCRdb's table is partial and in-frame only. The sample consists of approximately 200,000 clones, roughly 84% of them appearing once. Germline values: CDR1 SGDLS, CDR2 YYNGEE. J lost 0 bases, V lost 0 bases, and 5 bases had no gene match. The CDR3 length is 18 residues. The origin of this receptor is a girl aged 5 to 17 in good health and CMV-seronegative. This rearrangement joins TRBV9 to TRBJ2-6, with 8 bases lining up with TRBD1. The sample comprised PBMCs. The CDR3 DNA sequence: TGTGCCAGCAGCGTAGCTCCAGGGGGCAGCTCTGGGGCCAACGTCCTGACTTTC. This encodes CASSVAPGGSSGANVLTF.